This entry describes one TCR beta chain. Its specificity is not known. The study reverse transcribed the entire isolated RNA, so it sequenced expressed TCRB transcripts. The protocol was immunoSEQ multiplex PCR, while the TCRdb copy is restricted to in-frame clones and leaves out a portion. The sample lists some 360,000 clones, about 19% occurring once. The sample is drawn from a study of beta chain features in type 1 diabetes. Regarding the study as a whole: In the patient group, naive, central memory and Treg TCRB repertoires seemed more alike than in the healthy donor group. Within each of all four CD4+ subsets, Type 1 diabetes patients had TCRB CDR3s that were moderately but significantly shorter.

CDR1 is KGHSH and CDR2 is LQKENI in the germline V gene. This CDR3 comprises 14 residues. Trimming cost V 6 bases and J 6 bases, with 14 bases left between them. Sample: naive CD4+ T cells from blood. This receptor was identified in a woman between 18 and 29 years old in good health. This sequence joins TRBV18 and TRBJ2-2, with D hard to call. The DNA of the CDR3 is TGTGCCAGCTCGCCTAAGACCCGGGCCGGGGAGCTGTTTTTT. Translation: CASSPKTRAGELFF. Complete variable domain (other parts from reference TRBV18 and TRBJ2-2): NAGVMQNPRHLVRRRGQEARLRCSPMKGHSHVYWYRQLPEEGLKFMVYLQKENIIDESGMPKERFSAEFPKEGPSILRIQQVVRGDSAAYFCASSPKTRAGELFFGEGSRLTVL.